The T cell receptor beta chain under discussion was sequenced for a study of long-term antiretroviral therapy in people with HIV. Study-wide points: All blood samples came from the years 2004 to 2017, possibly under older ART regimens. Repertoire dominance by clones expanded before ART was seen at all time points.

Running of the v3.0 immunoSEQ assay took place at survey level. The target of sequencing was roughly 35,000-50,000 T-cell genomes per sample. Assay: immunoSEQ multiplex PCR; the TCRdb copy retains only in-frame clones and omits some. Among around 30,000 clones listed, over 75% were seen once. It was in the United States that all participants with HIV were treated. Notes on this clone: No antigen is known for it.

This CDR3 is 8 amino acids long. V lost 8 bases to trimming and J lost 13 bases, with 6 bases between them. CDR1 and CDR2 from the germline V gene are MNHGY and SAAAGT. The J gene is TRBJ2-1, the V gene TRBV6-8; the D is unclear. This clonotype was obtained from a man aged 18 to 30 with HIV. Sample: unsorted PBMCs, taken 1.5 years before starting antiretroviral therapy. CDR3 nucleotide sequence: TGTGCCAGCCAGGTCCAGTTCTTC. Protein sequence: CASQVQFF.